One sample yielded the 9 T cell receptor beta chains listed below, sequenced in a study of post-analysis software for immune sequencing data. The study's findings and limits: A few TRBV segments occurring more often in patients than controls included TRBV5-6, TRBV5-1 and TRBV20-1.

No cognate antigen is known for these TCRs. Presence of unique molecular identifiers characterized the TCR beta cDNA libraries. TCRdb reprocessed the PCR reads with MiXCR, giving one entry per CDR3 protein. The repertoire consists of 650,000 to 900,000 distinct CDR3 sequences, with just over 45% occurring once and the leading ten covering 4.9%. The material sequenced was blood. The receptors were sampled from a girl aged 5-17 years with multiple sclerosis.

For the CDR3, the DNA is TGCGCCAGCAGCCCTACTCATACGACAGGGTGGAACACTGAAGCTTTCTTT. Amino acid sequence: CASSPTHTTGWNTEAFF. The V and J genes are TRBV5-1 and TRBJ1-1, with 7 bases matching TRBD1. The CDR3 is made up of 17 amino acids. Germline CDR1 reads SGHRS; CDR2 reads YFSETQ. The J segment lost 1 base and the V segment lost 4 bases, leaving 13 bases of the junction unmatched.

The gene calls are TRBV7-3 and TRBJ2-1; possibly TRBD1 or TRBD2 for D (5 bases each). The germline CDR1 and CDR2 sequences are SGHTA and FQGTGA. The CDR3 sequence is 13 residues long. V was pared by 4 bases and J by 14 bases, with 18 bases between. CDR3 sequence (DNA): TGTGCCAGCAGCTCCCAAGGTTCGGGACCTAAGTTCTTC. Translating it yields CASSSQGSGPKFF.

The chain is built from TRBV20-1 and TRBJ2-1, with TRBD2 matching 7 bases. V was clipped by 2 bases and J by 8 bases; unmatched bases: 9. The CDR3 runs 14 residues. Per the germline V gene, CDR1 is DFQATT and CDR2 is SNEGSKA (reference sequence). In DNA, the CDR3 is TGCAGTGCTAGACGCGCGGCGGGAGCGGATGAGCAGTTCTTC. This gives the protein CSARRAAGADEQFF.

V and J are TRBV6-4 and TRBJ1-6; D gene ambiguous. The germline V gene has CDR1 MRHNA and CDR2 SNTAGT. Trimming left V 0 bases short and J 7 bases short, with 4 bases between. CDR3 size: 13 residues. The CDR3 nucleotides are TGTGCCAGCAGTGACTCTGGAAATTCACCCCTCCACTTT. Protein: CASSDSGNSPLHF.

The rearrangement links TRBV20-1 to TRBJ2-3, with 14 bases identical to TRBD2. This CDR3 is 15 amino acids long. Trimming took 3 bases from V and 4 from J; bases not matched to a gene: 3. Germline V CDR1 and CDR2: DFQATT, SNEGSKA (reference sequence). This chain's CDR3 is CSARGLAGVADTQYF. CDR3 nucleotides: TGCAGTGCTAGGGGACTAGCGGGAGTTGCAGATACGCAGTATTTT.

This clonotype was recorded a few times. The CDR3 sequence: CASSLRRGSGPQETQYF. CDR3 DNA sequence: TGTGCCAGCAGTTTACGAAGGGGCTCAGGGCCCCAAGAGACCCAGTACTTC. This rearrangement joins TRBV28 to TRBJ2-5, with a tentative D call TRBD1 (5 bases). Germline V gene data show CDR1 as MDHEN and CDR2 as SYDVKM. The ends were cut back, 2 bases at V and 1 base at J, with 17 bases in the middle. This CDR3 has 17 residues.

The chain links TRBV4-1 to TRBJ1-1, with D unresolved. The germline V and J ends were trimmed by 0 bases and 6 bases, with 14 bases remaining between them. Germline values: CDR1 MGHRA, CDR2 YSYEKL. The CDR3 is made up of 15 amino acids. CDR3 sequence (DNA): TGCGCCAGCAGCCAAGATCGGTCCGGGGAACCTGAAGCTTTCTTT. This codes for CASSQDRSGEPEAFF.

The V gene is TRBV27, the J gene TRBJ2-4, with D perhaps being TRBD1 or TRBD2 (5 bases each). With the DNA end fitting TRBJ2-7 better, the J assignment may be wrong. The CDR3 is 13 amino acids. Germline V gene sequence: CDR1 MNHEY, CDR2 SMNVEV (reference sequence). CDR3 sequence reads: CASRQGTYGEQYF. Written as DNA, the CDR3 is TGTGCCAGCAGACAAGGGACGTATGGCGAGCAGTACTTC.

This sequence joins TRBV18 and TRBJ2-5, with 13 nucleotides matching TRBD2. The CDR3 has 17 amino acids. Looked up from germline, CDR1 is KGHSH and CDR2 is LQKENI. Trimming removed 3 bases from V and 4 bases from J; junction bases left unmatched: 8. The CDR3 DNA follows: TGTGCCAGCTCACCTGTCAGACTAGCGGGAGGCGGAGAGACCCAGTACTTC. It codes for CASSPVRLAGGGETQYF.